The 24 T cell receptor beta chains listed next were all sequenced from one sample in a study of blood T cell repertoires in COVID-19. Some clones are missing from TCRdb's copy, which holds only in-frame ones; the method was immunoSEQ multiplex PCR. The sample holds tens of thousands of clones, about nine tenths seen once. Sample: peripheral blood. The receptors were sampled from a man in his sixties or seventies with acute or convalescent COVID-19.

The V call is TRBV5-1, the J call TRBJ2-2; D is perhaps TRBD2 (5 bases). Trimming pared 2 bases from V and 1 base from J, leaving 6 bases between. This CDR3 is built from 14 residues. Germline loops: CDR1 SGHRS, CDR2 YFSETQ. Here the CDR3 DNA reads TGCGCCAGCAGCTTTCGGGGGAACACCGGGGAGCTGTTTTTT. This encodes CASSFRGNTGELFF.

V and J are TRBV24-1 and TRBJ1-5; 7 bases match TRBD1. The CDR3 length is 13 residues. Trimming at V came to 6 bases and at J to 6 bases, leaving 4 bases not matched to a gene. Germline V CDR1 and CDR2: KGHDR, SFDVKD. The CDR3 DNA sequence: TGTGCCACCAGTATAGGGGGCGGTCAGCCCCAGCATTTT. Residues: CATSIGGGQPQHF.

This chain connects TRBV14 to TRBJ1-2; D may be TRBD1 (5 bases). Between the trimmed V and J ends, which lost 3 bases and 1 base, there was a span of 6 bases. Looked up from germline, CDR1 is SGHDN and CDR2 is FVKESK. This CDR3 comprises 13 residues. CDR3 in DNA: TGTGCCAGCAGCCATGACAGTAACTATGGCTACACCTTC. This codes for CASSHDSNYGYTF.

CDR3 residues: CASSLDGGSGNTIYF. The CDR3 nucleotides read TGCGCCAGCAGCTTGGACGGAGGCTCTGGAAACACCATATATTTT. V is TRBV5-1 and J is TRBJ1-3; no clear D gene. Trimming removed 0 bases at V and 0 bases at J, with 7 bases between. Germline V gene data show CDR1 as SGHRS and CDR2 as YFSETQ. The CDR3 consists of 15 residues.

This clone was observed a single time. The rearrangement joins TRBV7-3 to TRBJ2-3; D may be TRBD2 (6 bases). V shed 5 bases and J shed 0 bases, with 9 bases lying between them. Germline V gene lookup returns CDR1 SGHTA and CDR2 FQGTGA. The CDR3 extends over 14 amino acids. CDR3 DNA: TGTGCCAGCAGCCTAGGGACTAGCACAGATACGCAGTATTTT. It translates to CASSLGTSTDTQYF.

V gene TRBV28 combines with J gene TRBJ1-1, with 8 bases matching TRBD1. Trimming cost V 5 bases and J 6 bases; bases outside gene matches: 8. This CDR3 contains 14 residues. CDR1 is MDHEN, CDR2 SYDVKM, per germline. The CDR3 sequence is CASSLLRQGSEAFF. CDR3 sequence (DNA): TGTGCCAGCAGTCTTCTGCGACAGGGGTCTGAAGCTTTCTTT.

V and J are TRBV9 and TRBJ2-3, with D maybe TRBD2 (5 bases). This CDR3 has 14 amino acids. In germline, CDR1 is SGDLS, CDR2 YYNGEE. V was shortened by 0 bases and J by 9 bases, with 14 bases between the two germline ends. DNA for the CDR3: TGTGCCAGCAGCGTAGGTAACGGGGATGGAACGCAGTATTTT. Protein product: CASSVGNGDGTQYF. Based on the CDR3 plus reference TRBV9 and TRBJ2-3, the full variable domain is DSGVTQTPKHLITATGQRVTLRCSPRSGDLSVYWYQQSLDQGLQFLIQYYNGEERAKGNILERFSAQQFPDLHSELNLSSLELGDSALYFCASSVGNGDGTQYFGPGTRLTVL.

The table lists this clone with a count of one. The chain has TRBV18 and TRBJ2-3; 10 positions agree with TRBD2. The CDR3 extends over 15 amino acids. Germline V gives CDR1 KGHSH, CDR2 LQKENI. With 6 bases clipped from V and 0 bases from J, the junction kept 3 bases outside the gene matches. The CDR3 DNA reads as TGTGCCAGCTCCCGGACTAGCGGAAGCACAGATACGCAGTATTTT. This codes for CASSRTSGSTDTQYF.

The V gene is TRBV6-6, the J gene TRBJ2-1, with D uncertain. Trimming left V 5 bases short and J 0 bases short, with 11 bases between. The CDR3 has 15 amino acids. CDR1 and CDR2 from the germline V gene are MNHNY and SVGAGI (reference sequence). This CDR3 is CASSPFVSSYNEQFF. DNA of the CDR3: TGTGCCAGCAGTCCCTTTGTTAGCTCCTACAATGAGCAGTTCTTC.

The genes are TRBV19 and TRBJ2-3, with 10 positions matching TRBD2. After removal of 7 bases from V and 3 bases from J, the junction contained 7 bases not matched to a gene. This CDR3 is built from 15 residues. CDR1 and CDR2 (germline): LNHDA, SQIVND (reference sequence). The CDR3 region has the DNA TGTGCCAGTACCGGGTCTAGCGGGAGAACAGATACGCAGTATTTT. Amino acids: CASTGSSGRTDTQYF.

The chain links TRBV20-1 to TRBJ1-5; a possible D gene is TRBD1 (5 bases). The CDR3 totals 14 residues. V was trimmed by 3 bases and J by 6 bases, leaving 15 bases between them. Per germline, CDR1 DFQATT and CDR2 SNEGSKA (reference sequence). The CDR3 DNA reads as TGCAGTGCTAGTAGCAGGGTGAGTAGTCAGCCCCAGCATTTT. Its translation: CSASSRVSSQPQHF.

J is TRBJ2-2 and V is TRBV6-6; tentatively, D is TRBD2 (7 bases). V was clipped by 5 bases and J by 8 bases, with 15 bases between them. This CDR3 spans 14 amino acids. Germline CDR1 MNHNY, CDR2 SVGAGI (reference sequence). CDR3 DNA sequence: TGTGCCAGCAGTCCCCGGGGGGCCGAAGGGGAGCTGTTTTTT. Its protein product is CASSPRGAEGELFF.

The genes are TRBV27 and TRBJ1-6; 7 bases fit TRBD1. Trimming removed 3 bases from V and 10 bases from J; junction bases left unmatched: 6. CDR3 size: 14 residues. The germline gives CDR1 MNHEY, CDR2 SMNVEV (reference sequence). The chain's CDR3 is CASSFRQGGSPLHF. CDR3 coding DNA: TGTGCCAGCAGTTTTAGACAGGGAGGCTCACCCCTCCACTTT.

The J gene is TRBJ2-1, the V gene TRBV6-6, with 7 positions matching TRBD2. J gave up 4 bases and V 0 bases, and 3 bases lay outside the gene matches. CDR3 length: 15 residues. Germline-derived CDR1 and CDR2 are MNHNY and SVGAGI (reference sequence). The CDR3 sequence: CASSYSWGGYNEQFF. CDR3 DNA: TGTGCCAGCAGTTACTCTTGGGGGGGTTACAATGAGCAGTTCTTC.

The chain joins TRBV4-3 to TRBJ1-6, with D possibly matching TRBD1 (6 bases). The V end was cut by 4 bases, the J end by 7 bases, with 14 bases between. This CDR3 region has 15 residues. In germline, CDR1 is LGHNA, CDR2 YSLEER. The chain's CDR3 is CASSLSEGGNSPLHF. In nucleotides, the CDR3 is TGCGCCAGCAGCCTCTCGGAAGGGGGAAATTCACCCCTCCACTTT.

This clone has just one count. The chain combines TRBV30 with TRBJ1-4, with 8 bases lining up with TRBD1. Trimming took 3 bases from V and 0 from J; bases not matched to a gene: 6. The germline V gene has CDR1 GTSNPN and CDR2 SVGIG (reference sequence). The CDR3 runs to 16 residues. The CDR3, as DNA: TGTGCCTGGAGCCGGGACAGGTCGCCAACTAATGAAAAACTGTTTTTT. Translated: CAWSRDRSPTNEKLFF.

Only a few counts were recorded for this clone. J is TRBJ1-5 and V is TRBV24-1; no clear D gene. Germline V CDR1 and CDR2: KGHDR, SFDVKD. Trimming took off 4 bases at V and 9 bases at J, with 18 bases between the two ends. The CDR3 loop spans 15 amino acids. CDR3 in DNA: TGTGCCACCAGTGACCTATGGGGAGAATCAGGGCCCCAGCATTTT. It yields the protein CATSDLWGESGPQHF.

V and J are TRBV12-3 or TRBV12-4 and TRBJ2-7; TRBD1 matches 9 bases. Germline trimming cut 8 bases from V and 4 bases from J; bases unmatched to any gene: 6. The CDR3 runs 13 residues. CDR3 protein: CASGGTGYYEQYF. The CDR3 DNA reads TGTGCCAGCGGAGGGACAGGGTATTACGAGCAGTACTTC.

V usage is TRBV12-3 or TRBV12-4 and J usage is TRBJ2-3; no reliable D call. The ends were cut back, 1 base at V and 11 bases at J, with 10 bases in the middle. The CDR3 is 12 residues long. As DNA, the CDR3 is TGTGCCAGCAGTTTAGGGGCTATGGGGCAGTATTTT. It translates to CASSLGAMGQYF.

This chain uses TRBV18 with TRBJ2-3; D may be TRBD1 (6 bases). V lost 2 bases and J 2 bases, leaving 11 bases between the germline ends. The germline CDR1 and CDR2 sequences are KGHSH and LQKENI. The CDR3 is 15 amino acids. The CDR3 DNA reads TGTGCCAGCTCACCATTTCCAGGGGTCACAGATACGCAGTATTTT. Translating it yields CASSPFPGVTDTQYF.

The chain employs TRBV9 and TRBJ1-1; no firm D call. Trimming stripped 0 bases from V and 4 bases from J, with 13 bases between. The CDR3 covers 15 residues. Germline-derived CDR1 and CDR2 are SGDLS and YYNGEE. The CDR3 nucleotides read TGTGCCAGCAGCGTAGGAGGGCGGCTGGGCACTGAAGCTTTCTTT. Protein sequence: CASSVGGRLGTEAFF.

This clone appeared a few times. The chain is built from TRBV28 and TRBJ1-1; maybe TRBD1 (6 bases). The CDR3 totals 15 residues. CDR1 is MDHEN, CDR2 SYDVKM, per germline. V gave up 7 bases and J gave up 5 bases, with 20 bases separating them. As DNA, the CDR3 is TGTGCCAGCACCCGAGAGGGGGGGCGAAGGACTGAAGCTTTCTTT. It yields the protein CASTREGGRRTEAFF.

This clone was seen just once. The CDR3: CASSSGTATYNEQFF. The CDR3 DNA follows: TGCGCCAGCAGCTCCGGGACAGCAACCTACAATGAGCAGTTCTTC. The chain uses TRBV5-1 and TRBJ2-1; the match to TRBD1 covers 7 bases. The V gene end was trimmed by 3 bases and the J gene end by 2 bases; junction bases not matched to a gene: 5. The CDR3 sequence is 15 residues long. Germline values: CDR1 SGHRS, CDR2 YFSETQ.

This rearrangement joins TRBV3-1 (or the pseudogene TRBV3-2) to TRBJ2-3; 8 bases match TRBD1. The junction had 16 bases not matched to a gene; V was cut back by 3 bases and J by 2 bases. The CDR3 has 19 residues. The germline V gene encodes CDR1 LGHDT and CDR2 YNNKEL (reference sequence). CDR3 nucleotides: TGTGCCAGCAGCCACCACGGCGGACAGGGAAAAATCTTCACAGATACGCAGTATTTT. As protein: CASSHHGGQGKIFTDTQYF.